This T cell receptor beta chain stems from a study of blood T cell repertoires in COVID-19. Study as a whole: The cDNA or gDNA used as material had been derived from T cells, B-cell-depleted T cells, or PBMCs.

Those enrolled in Seattle joined during active infection and were followed longitudinally afterward. Profiled with immunoSEQ multiplex PCR; TCRdb holds only in-frame clones, not every one. The table lists under 400,000 clones, 90% of them singletons, with 2.5% to 3.5% in the top ten. CDR1 is SGDLS and CDR2 is YYNGEE in the germline V gene. V lost 6 bases, J lost 6 bases, and 10 bases lay in between. CDR3 length: 12 amino acids. The chain combines TRBV9 with TRBJ2-1, with D maybe TRBD2 (5 bases). The receptor was derived from a woman aged 25 to 39 with COVID-19, enrolled during active disease. The sample comprised peripheral blood. The CDR3 DNA follows: TGTGCCAGCACATCGGACTCCAATGAGCAGTTCTTC. It specifies CASTSDSNEQFF.